This T cell receptor (beta chain) appears in the sequencing data of a study of identical twins. In this sample, this clonotype turned up a few times. TCRdb analysed the 5' RACE reads with MiXCR anew, one entry per CDR3 protein. The table has 1.5 million to 2 million distinct CDR3 sequences, around 33% seen once; the top ten hold about 0.25%. Germline V gene sequence: CDR1 SGHDT, CDR2 YYEEEE. The CDR3 totals 14 residues. V shed 1 base and J shed 6 bases, with 13 bases lying between them. Sequencing was performed on cord blood. This rearrangement joins TRBV5-6 to TRBJ1-1; D possibly corresponds to TRBD1 (5 bases). The receptor was isolated from a newborn girl in good health. The chain's CDR3 is CASSLIGRDAEAFF. DNA for the CDR3: TGTGCCAGCAGCTTGATAGGCAGGGACGCTGAAGCTTTCTTT.